The clone carrying this T cell receptor beta chain was counted at least ten times. Its cognate antigen is unknown. The data belong to a study of Graves' ophthalmopathy and Graves' hyperthyroidism. Regarding the study as a whole: Blood repertoires reportedly contained most expanded thyroid clonotypes above 0.001 frequency.

Other autoimmune diseases, uncontrolled infections, pregnancy and lactation each led to patient exclusion. Patients were diagnosed from clinical symptoms, serum thyroxine, TRAb, thyroid ultrasound and orbital computed tomography. Germline assignment: CDR1 SEHNR and CDR2 FQNEAQ (reference sequence). CDR3 length: 14 amino acids. Trimming removed 5 bases from V and 16 bases from J; junction bases left unmatched: 17. Using RNA transcripts, the TCR beta CDR3 regions were amplified. HTBI primers were employed in first-round RT-PCR, then a second-round multiplex PCR followed. TCRdb reanalysed the multiplex PCR reads using MiXCR and keeps one entry per CDR3 protein. The sample has over a million distinct CDR3 sequences, less than 45% seen once.

The chain carries TRBV7-9 and TRBJ1-5, with 7 nucleotides matching TRBD1. The receptor comes from an adult man with Graves' hyperthyroidism. Sequences were obtained from peripheral blood or thyroid tissue (not recorded which). The CDR3 is CASSPVSRDSRFHF. As DNA, the CDR3 is TGTGCCAGCAGCCCAGTTTCTCGGGACAGCCGCTTTCATTTT.